This entry lists 23 T cell receptor beta chains sequenced from one sample in a study of CD8 T cells in Susac syndrome (dated by TCRdb to the late 2010s). Receptor libraries were prepared by the immunoSEQ multiplex PCR assay. RNA was extracted using the RNeasy kit, and about 0.45 to 1 ug of the RNA was reverse transcribed with random hexamers. TCRdb reanalyzed the raw reads on its own, using fastp at Q25 for trimming and MiXCR for clone calling, and kept in-frame beta chains. CDR3 protein sequences are deduplicated, and each keeps its most common genes and DNA. The sample contains 200,000 to 250,000 distinct CDR3 sequences, over 90% of them found a single time. The ten top clones hold approximately 0.08% of the sample. The sequenced sample consisted of CD4+ T cells from PBMCs. The receptor source for this set is a human donor with multiple sclerosis.

V gene TRBV9 combines with J gene TRBJ2-2; no firm D call. The CDR3 spans 14 residues. With 1 base removed from V and 2 bases from J, the gap between germline ends came to 6 bases. Germline V lookup: CDR1 SGDLS, CDR2 YYNGEE. CDR3 sequence reads: CASSVQSNTGELFF. The CDR3, as DNA: TGTGCCAGCAGCGTACAGAGTAACACCGGGGAGCTGTTTTTT.

The rearrangement joins TRBV7-8 to TRBJ1-1; D uncertain. CDR3 length equals 15 residues. From germline, CDR1 is SGHVS and CDR2 FQNEAQ. V shed 4 bases and J shed 1 base, with 13 bases lying between them. The CDR3 DNA reads as TGTGCCAGCAGCTCGGGGTCTCTATGGAACACTGAAGCTTTCTTT. Amino acids: CASSSGSLWNTEAFF. Full variable domain (remainder filled in from reference TRBV7-8 and TRBJ1-1): GAGVSQSPRYKVAKRGQDVALRCDPISGHVSLFWYQQALGQGPEFLTYFQNEAQLDKSGLPSDRFFAERPEGSVSTLKIQRTQQEDSAVYLCASSSGSLWNTEAFFGQGTRLTVV.

The rearrangement links TRBV3-1 to TRBJ1-2, with 7 bases that match TRBD1. V trimming: 4 bases; J trimming: 2 bases; junction bases outside the gene matches: 7. CDR1 and CDR2 from the germline V gene are LGHDT and YNNKEL (reference sequence). The CDR3 runs to 15 residues. In nucleotides, the CDR3 is TGTGCCAGCAGCCCAATGCCGGGACAGAACTATGGCTACACCTTC. Translating gives CASSPMPGQNYGYTF.

The rearrangement links TRBV30 to TRBJ1-5, with D unresolved. This CDR3 comprises 14 residues. V was pared by 4 bases and J by 1 base, with 11 bases between. Germline-derived CDR1 and CDR2 are GTSNPN and SVGIG (reference sequence). For the CDR3, the DNA is TGTGCCTGGAAAAGGAGCGGAAGCAATCAGCCCCAGCATTTT. Amino acid sequence: CAWKRSGSNQPQHF. The variable domain in full, with the rest retrieved from reference TRBV30 and TRBJ1-5, is SQTIHQWPATLVQPVGSPLSLECTVEGTSNPNLYWYRQAAGRGLQLLFYSVGIGQISSEVPQNLSASRPQDRQFILSSKKLLLSDSGFYLCAWKRSGSNQPQHFGDGTRLSIL.

V usage is TRBV20-1 and J usage is TRBJ2-7; no definite D call. Germline V CDR1 and CDR2: DFQATT, SNEGSKA (reference sequence). This CDR3 has 10 residues. Trimming took 6 bases from V and 4 from J, leaving 7 bases between them. This chain's CDR3 is CSAMSYEQYF. The CDR3 bases are TGCAGTGCCATGTCGTACGAGCAGTACTTC.

The chain employs TRBV9 and TRBJ2-4; no reliable D call. Germline CDR1 SGDLS, CDR2 YYNGEE. This CDR3 is 15 amino acids long. Trimming took off 0 bases at V and 2 bases at J, with 9 bases between the two ends. The CDR3 here is CASSVAPSSKNIQYF. As DNA, the CDR3 is TGTGCCAGCAGCGTAGCTCCCAGTTCCAAAAACATTCAGTACTTC.

This clonotype was picked up one time. V usage is TRBV29-1 and J usage is TRBJ2-1; the D gene is possibly TRBD2 (6 bases). The CDR3 spans 12 residues. Trimming left V 6 bases short and J 10 bases short, with 16 bases between. CDR1 is SQVTM, CDR2 ANQGSEA, per germline. CDR3 amino acids: CSVNVGGIEQFF. The CDR3 DNA sequence: TGCAGCGTCAACGTCGGCGGGATCGAGCAGTTCTTC.

The chain links TRBV29-1 to TRBJ2-2; D perhaps matches TRBD2 (5 bases). CDR3 length: 14 amino acids. Trimming stripped 5 bases from V and 4 bases from J, with 14 bases between. The germline gives CDR1 SQVTM, CDR2 ANQGSEA. CDR3 nucleotide sequence: TGCAGCGTTTCCGGGGTAGTAAGCACCGGGGAGCTGTTTTTT. It translates to CSVSGVVSTGELFF.

CDR3 sequence reads: CSVDAGLEGYTF. The CDR3 nucleotides are TGCAGCGTTGATGCGGGGTTGGAGGGCTACACCTTC. The chain recombines TRBV29-1 with TRBJ1-2; D gene uncertain. Germline values: CDR1 SQVTM, CDR2 ANQGSEA. Trimming shortened V by 3 bases and J by 8 bases, and 13 bases separated the two germline ends. The CDR3 runs 12 residues.

This clonotype was detected once. The chain combines TRBV25-1 with TRBJ2-1; 7 nucleotides agree with TRBD1. Trimming took 6 bases from V and 6 from J; bases not matched to a gene: 2. The CDR3 is 12 amino acids. Germline CDR1 is MGHDK and CDR2 is SYGVNS. CDR3 residues: CASRGQLNEQFF. The CDR3 region has the DNA TGTGCCAGCAGGGGACAGCTCAATGAGCAGTTCTTC.

This chain connects TRBV13 to TRBJ2-5; D may be TRBD1 or TRBD2 (5 bases each). Trimming cost V 7 bases and J 7 bases, with 16 bases left between them. Germline CDR1 and CDR2: PRHDT and FYEKMQ (reference sequence). This CDR3 is built from 13 residues. CDR3 DNA: TGTGCCAGCACAACCGGGACCCACGGGACCCAGTACTTC. The encoded protein is CASTTGTHGTQYF.

The chain joins TRBV29-1 to TRBJ1-3; D might be TRBD1 (6 bases). Germline lookup yields CDR1 SQVTM and CDR2 ANQGSEA. Trimming took 5 bases from V and 9 from J, leaving 20 bases between them. The CDR3 is 14 residues long. CDR3 nucleotide sequence: TGCAGCGTTACAGGGAATCCCTTCTCGAGCACCATATATTTT. The encoded protein is CSVTGNPFSSTIYF.

This sequence joins TRBV30 and TRBJ2-5, with 10 bases lining up with TRBD2. This CDR3 has 16 amino acids. The trim removed 4 bases at V and 4 bases at J, leaving 12 bases unmatched. Germline CDR1 reads GTSNPN; CDR2 reads SVGIG (reference sequence). CDR3 amino acids: CAWNHLAGAGVETQYF. The CDR3 region has the DNA TGTGCCTGGAACCACCTAGCGGGGGCCGGGGTAGAGACCCAGTACTTC.

The chain employs TRBV15 and TRBJ2-5; D could derive from TRBD1 or TRBD2 (5 bases each). The CDR3 has 15 amino acids. Germline V gene data show CDR1 as LNHNV and CDR2 as YYDKDF (reference sequence). V was clipped by 3 bases and J by 5 bases, with 16 bases between them. Here the CDR3 reads CATSSYPQGTETQYF. CDR3 in DNA: TGTGCCACCAGCAGCTATCCACAAGGGACCGAGACCCAGTACTTC.

The V and J genes are TRBV18 and TRBJ2-1; 7 nucleotides align to TRBD1. The V gene's germline CDR1 is KGHSH and CDR2 LQKENI. The CDR3 runs 16 residues. V gave up 1 base and J gave up 5 bases; unmatched junction bases: 8. CDR3 protein: CASSPRVGQQNNEQFF. CDR3 coding DNA: TGTGCCAGCTCACCACGGGTGGGACAGCAAAACAATGAGCAGTTCTTC.

V usage is TRBV23-1 and J usage is TRBJ1-6; D ambiguous. TRBV23-1 counts as an open reading frame of uncertain function. CDR3 length equals 15 residues. V was cut by 1 base and J by 5 bases, with 9 bases left in between. CDR3 sequence: CASSQCWQDNSPLHF. DNA for the CDR3: TGCGCCAGCAGTCAATGTTGGCAGGATAATTCACCCCTCCACTTT.

The chain is built from TRBV29-1 and TRBJ1-1, with D perhaps TRBD1 (5 bases). The V end lost 7 bases, the J end lost 4 bases, and 16 bases lay between the germline ends. Germline V gene sequence: CDR1 SQVTM, CDR2 ANQGSEA. The CDR3 runs 13 residues. CDR3 protein: CSGAIGEGTEAFF. The DNA for the CDR3 is TGCAGCGGCGCTATAGGGGAGGGCACTGAAGCTTTCTTT.

This clonotype was observed a single time. CDR3 protein: CASSEGQLGEKLFF. The DNA of the CDR3 is TGTGCCAGCAGTGAGGGACAACTGGGTGAAAAACTGTTTTTT. J is TRBJ1-4 and V is TRBV6-6; TRBD1 is a possible D gene (6 bases). This CDR3 has 14 amino acids. Germline V CDR1 and CDR2: MNHNY, SVGAGI (reference sequence). V shed 5 bases and J shed 7 bases, with 14 bases lying between them.

This chain joins TRBV20-1 and TRBJ2-7; the D is unclear. This CDR3 comprises 11 residues. Germline lookup yields CDR1 DFQATT and CDR2 SNEGSKA (reference sequence). V was cut by 0 bases and J by 3 bases, with 3 bases left in between. The CDR3 nucleotides read TGCAGTGCTAGAGAAAACTACGAGCAGTACTTC. Protein: CSARENYEQYF.

The rearrangement uses TRBV6-5 and TRBJ1-2; weak D call: TRBD1 (6 bases). This CDR3 spans 12 amino acids. Germline-derived CDR1 and CDR2 are MNHEY and SVGAGI. Between the trimmed V and J ends, which lost 6 bases and 2 bases, there was a span of 7 bases. CDR3 DNA: TGTGCCAGCAGGGACAGCAACTATGGCTACACCTTC. Translation: CASRDSNYGYTF.

This sequence joins TRBV5-4 and TRBJ1-6, with 7 bases that match TRBD1. CDR1 and CDR2 (germline): SGHNT, YYREEE (reference sequence). After removal of 3 bases from V and 7 bases from J, the junction contained 7 bases not matched to a gene. The CDR3 runs 15 residues. The DNA for the CDR3 is TGTGCCAGCAGCTCGGCGACAGGGAAGAATTCACCCCTCCACTTT. Translation gives CASSSATGKNSPLHF.

The chain uses TRBV30 and TRBJ1-5; tentative D call: TRBD1 (6 bases). CDR1 is GTSNPN and CDR2 is SVGIG in the germline V gene (reference sequence). V was trimmed by 3 bases and J by 7 bases, leaving 19 bases between them. This CDR3 is 15 amino acids long. The CDR3 spells CAWRDPRGAGQPQHF. The DNA for the CDR3 is TGTGCCTGGAGGGACCCTCGGGGGGCCGGGCAGCCCCAGCATTTT.

The chain links TRBV25-1 to TRBJ1-1; D call uncertain. CDR3 length: 13 residues. The V gene lost 7 bases and the J gene lost 1 base, with 10 bases spanning the gap. Germline assignment: CDR1 MGHDK and CDR2 SYGVNS. CDR3 sequence reads: CASTYQANTEAFF. CDR3 bases: TGTGCCAGCACTTACCAAGCGAACACTGAAGCTTTCTTT.